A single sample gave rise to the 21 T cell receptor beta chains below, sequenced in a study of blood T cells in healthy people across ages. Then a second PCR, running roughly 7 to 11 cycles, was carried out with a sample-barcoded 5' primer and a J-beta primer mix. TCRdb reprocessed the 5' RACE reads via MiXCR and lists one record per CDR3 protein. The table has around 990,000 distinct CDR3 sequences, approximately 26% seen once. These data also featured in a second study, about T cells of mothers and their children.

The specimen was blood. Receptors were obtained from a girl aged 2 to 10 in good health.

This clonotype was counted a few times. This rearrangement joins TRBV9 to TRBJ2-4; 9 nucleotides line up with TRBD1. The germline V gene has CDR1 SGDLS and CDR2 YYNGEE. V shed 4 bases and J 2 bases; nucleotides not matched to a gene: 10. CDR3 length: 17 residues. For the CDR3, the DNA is TGTGCCAGCAGCCTAGGGGGGACAGGGAGGTCCAAAAACATTCAGTACTTC. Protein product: CASSLGGTGRSKNIQYF. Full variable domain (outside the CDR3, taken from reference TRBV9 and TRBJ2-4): DSGVTQTPKHLITATGQRVTLRCSPRSGDLSVYWYQQSLDQGLQFLIQYYNGEERAKGNILERFSAQQFPDLHSELNLSSLELGDSALYFCASSLGGTGRSKNIQYFGAGTRLSVL.

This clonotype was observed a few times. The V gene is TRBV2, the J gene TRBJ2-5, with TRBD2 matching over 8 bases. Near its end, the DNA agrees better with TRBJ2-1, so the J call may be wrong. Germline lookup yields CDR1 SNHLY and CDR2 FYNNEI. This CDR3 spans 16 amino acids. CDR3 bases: TGTGCCAGCAGTGAAGAGGGGTTTAGCGGGGTAAATGAGCAGTTCTTC. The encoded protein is CASSEEGFSGVNEQFF.

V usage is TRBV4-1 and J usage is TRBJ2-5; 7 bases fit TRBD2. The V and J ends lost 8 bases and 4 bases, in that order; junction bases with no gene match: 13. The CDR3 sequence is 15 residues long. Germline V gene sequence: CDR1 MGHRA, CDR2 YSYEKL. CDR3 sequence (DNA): TGCGCCAGCGGAGCTCTACCGGGAGGTACAGAGACCCAGTACTTC. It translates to CASGALPGGTETQYF.

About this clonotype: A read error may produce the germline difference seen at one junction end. CDR3 bases: TGTGCCAGAAGTTACGAGCGGGAGTGGCGTAATGAGCAGTTCTTC. As protein: CARSYEREWRNEQFF. V and J are TRBV6-6 and TRBJ2-1; 8 positions match TRBD2. Germline-derived CDR1 and CDR2 are MNHNY and SVGAGI (reference sequence). The CDR3 contains 15 residues.

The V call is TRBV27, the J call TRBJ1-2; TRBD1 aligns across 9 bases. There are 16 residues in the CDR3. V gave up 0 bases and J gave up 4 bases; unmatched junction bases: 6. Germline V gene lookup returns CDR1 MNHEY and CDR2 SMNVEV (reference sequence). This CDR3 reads CASSLSAGQGLYGYTF. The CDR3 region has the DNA TGTGCCAGCAGTTTATCCGCGGGACAGGGCCTCTATGGCTACACCTTC.

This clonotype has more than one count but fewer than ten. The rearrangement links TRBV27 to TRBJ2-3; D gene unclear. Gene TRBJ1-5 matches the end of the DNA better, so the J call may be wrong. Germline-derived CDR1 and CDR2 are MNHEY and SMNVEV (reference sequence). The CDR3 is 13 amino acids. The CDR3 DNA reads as TGTGCCTGCCGGTCCTACAGTTATCATACGCAGCATTTT. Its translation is CACRSYSYHTQHF.

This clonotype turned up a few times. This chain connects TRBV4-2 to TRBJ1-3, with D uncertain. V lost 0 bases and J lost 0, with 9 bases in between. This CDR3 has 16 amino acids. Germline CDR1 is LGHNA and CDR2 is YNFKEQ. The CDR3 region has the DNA TGTGCCAGCAGCCAAGAAGTAGACACCTCTGGAAACACCATATATTTT. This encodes CASSQEVDTSGNTIYF.

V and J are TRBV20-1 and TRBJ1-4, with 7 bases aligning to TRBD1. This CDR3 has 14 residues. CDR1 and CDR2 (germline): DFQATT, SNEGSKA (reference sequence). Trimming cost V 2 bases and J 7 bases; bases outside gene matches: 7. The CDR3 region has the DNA TGCAGTGCTAGACACAGACAGGGTCGTGAAAAACTGTTTTTT. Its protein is CSARHRQGREKLFF.

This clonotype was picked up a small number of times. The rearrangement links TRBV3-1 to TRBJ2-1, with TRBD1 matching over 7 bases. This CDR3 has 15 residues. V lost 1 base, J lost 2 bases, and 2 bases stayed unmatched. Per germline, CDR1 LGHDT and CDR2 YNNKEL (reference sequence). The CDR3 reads CASSQGQGTYNEQFF. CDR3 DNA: TGTGCCAGCAGCCAAGGACAGGGAACCTACAATGAGCAGTTCTTC.

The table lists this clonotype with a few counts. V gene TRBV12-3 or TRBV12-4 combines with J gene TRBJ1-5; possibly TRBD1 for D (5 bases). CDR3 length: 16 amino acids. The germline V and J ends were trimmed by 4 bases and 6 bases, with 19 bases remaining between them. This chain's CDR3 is CASSSGTVLGGQPQHF. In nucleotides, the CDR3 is TGTGCCAGCAGTTCCGGGACGGTGCTAGGTGGTCAGCCCCAGCATTTT.

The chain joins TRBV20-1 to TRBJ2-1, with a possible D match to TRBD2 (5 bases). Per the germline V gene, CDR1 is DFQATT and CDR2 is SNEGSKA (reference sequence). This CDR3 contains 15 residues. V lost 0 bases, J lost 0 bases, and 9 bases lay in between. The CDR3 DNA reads TGCAGTGCTAGAGAAATGGGGAGCTCCTACAATGAGCAGTTCTTC. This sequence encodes CSAREMGSSYNEQFF.

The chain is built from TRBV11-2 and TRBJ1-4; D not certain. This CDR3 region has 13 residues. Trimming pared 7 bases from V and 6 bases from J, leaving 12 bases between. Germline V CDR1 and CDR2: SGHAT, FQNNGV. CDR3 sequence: CASTGRYYEKLFF. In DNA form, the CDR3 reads TGTGCCAGCACTGGGAGGTATTATGAAAAACTGTTTTTT.

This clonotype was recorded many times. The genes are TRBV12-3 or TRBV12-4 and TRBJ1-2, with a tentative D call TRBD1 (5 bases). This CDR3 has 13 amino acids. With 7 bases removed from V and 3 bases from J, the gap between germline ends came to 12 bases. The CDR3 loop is CASKWGSDYGYTF. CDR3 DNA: TGTGCCAGCAAGTGGGGCTCCGACTATGGCTACACCTTC.

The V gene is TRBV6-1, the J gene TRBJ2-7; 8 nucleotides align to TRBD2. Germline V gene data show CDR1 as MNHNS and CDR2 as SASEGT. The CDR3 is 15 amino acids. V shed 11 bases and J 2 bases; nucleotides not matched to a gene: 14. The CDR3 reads CAALPLSGTPYEQYF. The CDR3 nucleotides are TGTGCCGCCCTCCCGCTTAGCGGGACCCCCTACGAGCAGTACTTC.

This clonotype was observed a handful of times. CDR3 in amino acids: CASSYGMGLATYNEQFF. The CDR3 nucleotides are TGTGCCAGCAGTTACGGGATGGGACTAGCGACGTACAATGAGCAGTTCTTC. The chain has TRBV6-5 and TRBJ2-1; 10 nucleotides match TRBD2. Germline V gene data show CDR1 as MNHEY and CDR2 as SVGAGI. The CDR3 is made up of 17 amino acids. The V segment lost 2 bases and the J segment 4 bases; nucleotides outside the gene matches: 8.

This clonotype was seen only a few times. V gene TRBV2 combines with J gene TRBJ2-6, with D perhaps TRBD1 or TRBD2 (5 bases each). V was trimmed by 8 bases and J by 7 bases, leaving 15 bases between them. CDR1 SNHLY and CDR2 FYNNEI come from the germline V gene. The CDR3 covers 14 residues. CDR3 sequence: CASRGLRGANVLTF. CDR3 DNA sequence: TGTGCCAGCCGCGGACTGAGGGGAGCCAACGTCCTGACTTTC.

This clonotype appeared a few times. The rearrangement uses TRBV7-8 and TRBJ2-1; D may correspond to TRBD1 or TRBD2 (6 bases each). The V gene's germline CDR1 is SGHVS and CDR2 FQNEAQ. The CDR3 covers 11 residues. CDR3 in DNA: TGTGCGGAGGGGGGTTACAATGAGCAGTTCTTC. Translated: CAEGGYNEQFF.

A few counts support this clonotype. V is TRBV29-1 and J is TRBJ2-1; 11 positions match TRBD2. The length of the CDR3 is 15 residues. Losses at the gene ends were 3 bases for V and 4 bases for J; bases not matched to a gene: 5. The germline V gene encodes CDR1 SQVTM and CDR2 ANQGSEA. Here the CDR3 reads CSVEPTSGAYNEQFF. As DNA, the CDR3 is TGCAGCGTTGAGCCGACTAGCGGGGCTTACAATGAGCAGTTCTTC.

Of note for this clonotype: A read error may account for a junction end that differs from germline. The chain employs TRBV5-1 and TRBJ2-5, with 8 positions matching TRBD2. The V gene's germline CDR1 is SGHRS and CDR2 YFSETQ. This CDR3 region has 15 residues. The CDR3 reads CASSLGGRREEAQYF. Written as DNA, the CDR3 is TGCGCCAGCAGCTTGGGCGGGAGGAGGGAAGAGGCCCAGTACTTC.

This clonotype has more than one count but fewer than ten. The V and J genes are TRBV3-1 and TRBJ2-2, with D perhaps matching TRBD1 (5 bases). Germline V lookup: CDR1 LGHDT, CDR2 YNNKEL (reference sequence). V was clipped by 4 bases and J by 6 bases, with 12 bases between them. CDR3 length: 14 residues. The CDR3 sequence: CASSPLLGAGELFF. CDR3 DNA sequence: TGTGCCAGCAGCCCGCTCCTAGGGGCCGGGGAGCTGTTTTTT.

The CDR3 protein is CASSLFGTGVLRETQYF. The CDR3 DNA follows: TGTGCCAGCAGCCTATTCGGGACAGGGGTTTTGCGAGAGACCCAGTACTTC. J is TRBJ2-5 and V is TRBV3-1; TRBD1 aligns across 10 bases. The V gene end was trimmed by 4 bases and the J gene end by 4 bases; junction bases not matched to a gene: 12. Germline assignment: CDR1 LGHDT and CDR2 YNNKEL (reference sequence). The CDR3 runs 17 residues.